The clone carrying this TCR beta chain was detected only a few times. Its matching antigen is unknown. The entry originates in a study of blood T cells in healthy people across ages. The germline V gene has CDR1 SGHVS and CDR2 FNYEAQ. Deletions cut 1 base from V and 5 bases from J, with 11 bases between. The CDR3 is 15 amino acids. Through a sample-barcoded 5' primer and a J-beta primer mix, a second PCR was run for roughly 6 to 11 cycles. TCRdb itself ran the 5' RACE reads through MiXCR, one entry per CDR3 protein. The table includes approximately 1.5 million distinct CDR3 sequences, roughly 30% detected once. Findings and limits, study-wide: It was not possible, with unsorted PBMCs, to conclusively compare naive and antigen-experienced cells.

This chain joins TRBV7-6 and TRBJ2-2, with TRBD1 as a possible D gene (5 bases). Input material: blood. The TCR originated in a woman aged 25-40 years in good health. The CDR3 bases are TGTGCCAGCAGCTTAGAGGCAGGGTCGACCGGGGAGCTGTTTTTT. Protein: CASSLEAGSTGELFF.